The entry that follows covers one TCR beta chain sequence. Its target is unknown. This entry comes from a study of response to subunit inactivated influenza vaccine. Overall study findings and caveats: Each seasonal influenza vaccination, the authors suggested, recruits few new T cells.

The CDR3 is 18 amino acids. Trimming removed 6 bases from V and 6 bases from J; junction bases left unmatched: 15. CDR1 and CDR2 from the germline V gene are ENHRY and SYGVKD. TCRdb re-called the RT-PCR reads with MiXCR, one entry per CDR3 protein. The table includes approximately 700,000 distinct CDR3 sequences, 15% to 17% detected once. This material consisted of PBMCs from blood, taken 12 days after vaccination. This clonotype originated in a man between 45 and 60 years old who received an inactivated influenza vaccine. V usage is TRBV10-3 and J usage is TRBJ1-6, with TRBD1 matching over 9 bases. CDR3 coding DNA: TGTGCCATCAGCCACGACAATTACAGGGGGCGTATTAATTCACCCCTCCACTTT. This codes for CAISHDNYRGRINSPLHF.